This T cell receptor (beta chain) was sequenced for a study of blood T cell repertoires in COVID-19. At the level of the study: Sites across the United States, Italy and Spain contributed samples from acute and convalescent COVID-19. Nucleic acid was either cDNA or gDNA, and it came from T cells, B-cell-depleted T cells, or PBMCs.

Per germline, CDR1 SNHLY and CDR2 FYNNEI. With 11 bases removed from V and 4 bases from J, the gap between germline ends came to 15 bases. There are 12 residues in the CDR3. Original handling: Researchers report that nucleated cell counts were estimated from reference gene primer amplification. Assay used: immunoSEQ multiplex PCR; TCRdb lists only in-frame clones, some missing. That table gives V, J and clone size, and the DNA gave D and trimming. The sample carries fewer than 60,000 clones, approximately 82% recorded once. The sequenced sample was peripheral blood. This receptor was identified in a man aged 60 to 75 with acute or convalescent COVID-19. The rearrangement joins TRBV2 to TRBJ2-7; possible D gene TRBD1, 6 bases. The DNA for the CDR3 is TGTGCCGGAGGTTTACAGGGTTACGAGCAGTACTTC. It translates to CAGGLQGYEQYF. The variable domain in full, completed from reference TRBV2 and TRBJ2-7, reads EPEVTQTPSHQVTQMGQEVILRCVPISNHLYFYWYRQILGQKVEFLVSFYNNEISEKSEIFDDQFSVERPDGSNFTLKIRSTKLEDSAMYFCAGGLQGYEQYFGPGTRLTVT.